The 22 T cell receptor beta chains below come from one sample, sequenced in a study of blood T cell repertoires in COVID-19. Generated by immunoSEQ multiplex PCR, the TCRdb table keeps only in-frame clones and is missing some. The table includes approximately 150,000 clones, roughly 87% detected once. The sequencing input was peripheral blood. The receptors stem from a woman aged 60-75 years who had recovered from COVID-19.

V is TRBV28 and J is TRBJ1-2, with 9 nucleotides matching TRBD1. The CDR3 totals 14 residues. V lost 5 bases to trimming and J lost 4 bases; unmatched junction nucleotides: 5. CDR1 is MDHEN, CDR2 SYDVKM, per germline. The CDR3 reads CASSRTGAIYGYTF. The DNA for the CDR3 is TGTGCCAGCAGTCGGACAGGGGCAATCTATGGCTACACCTTC.

The sample holds a few counts of this clone. The chain has TRBV19 and TRBJ1-4, with D possibly matching TRBD1 (6 bases). The V gene lost 5 bases and the J gene lost 0 bases, with 13 bases spanning the gap. CDR1 LNHDA and CDR2 SQIVND come from the germline V gene (reference sequence). CDR3 size: 16 residues. CDR3 region: CASSPRTAATNEKLFF. The DNA for the CDR3 is TGTGCCAGTAGTCCCCGGACAGCAGCAACTAATGAAAAACTGTTTTTT.

This clone has only a few counts. The chain couples TRBV18 to TRBJ2-7; 7 bases line up with TRBD1. There are 15 residues in the CDR3. The germline gives CDR1 KGHSH, CDR2 LQKENI. After removal of 2 bases from V and 0 bases from J, the junction contained 4 bases not matched to a gene. This CDR3 reads CASSPWDSSSYEQYF. CDR3 sequence (DNA): TGTGCCAGCTCACCATGGGACAGCAGCTCCTACGAGCAGTACTTC.

The chain joins TRBV6-5 to TRBJ2-7; TRBD1 might be the D (6 bases). Germline V lookup: CDR1 MNHEY, CDR2 SVGAGI. The CDR3 runs 13 residues. Trimming removed 8 bases at V and 1 base at J, with 12 bases between. CDR3 DNA sequence: TGTGCCAGCGGAAGGACAGCTTCCTACGAGCAGTACTTC. Translation: CASGRTASYEQYF.

The chain combines TRBV5-1 with TRBJ1-2; D unclear. Per germline, CDR1 SGHRS and CDR2 YFSETQ. The CDR3 sequence is 13 residues long. The germline V and J ends were trimmed by 0 bases and 4 bases, with 7 bases remaining between them. This chain's CDR3 is CASSLEYSYGYTF. CDR3 bases: TGCGCCAGCAGCTTGGAGTACAGCTATGGCTACACCTTC.

V usage is TRBV2 and J usage is TRBJ1-5; 10 bases are shared with TRBD1. Germline loops: CDR1 SNHLY, CDR2 FYNNEI. This CDR3 region has 17 residues. V shed 4 bases and J 1 base; nucleotides not matched to a gene: 7. This CDR3 reads CASSARQGAASNQPQHF. DNA for the CDR3: TGTGCCAGCAGTGCGAGACAGGGGGCGGCGAGCAATCAGCCCCAGCATTTT.

The J gene is TRBJ2-3, the V gene TRBV7-9; 10 positions match TRBD2. The V gene end was trimmed by 4 bases and the J gene end by 1 base; junction bases not matched to a gene: 5. Germline V gene lookup returns CDR1 SEHNR and CDR2 FQNEAQ (reference sequence). The CDR3 sequence is 16 residues long. CDR3 nucleotide sequence: TGTGCCAGCAGCTACACTAGCGGGATGCGCACAGATACGCAGTATTTT. Translated, it gives CASSYTSGMRTDTQYF. Based on the CDR3 plus reference TRBV7-9 and TRBJ2-3, the full variable domain is DTGVSQNPRHKITKRGQNVTFRCDPISEHNRLYWYRQTLGQGPEFLTYFQNEAQLEKSRLLSDRFSAERPKGSFSTLEIQRTEQGDSAMYLCASSYTSGMRTDTQYFGPGTRLTVL.

This sequence joins TRBV19 and TRBJ2-7, with 7 bases matching TRBD1. The CDR3 runs to 13 residues. J was trimmed by 5 bases and V by 4 bases; bases with no gene match: 5. CDR1 and CDR2 (germline): LNHDA, SQIVND (reference sequence). CDR3 nucleotide sequence: TGTGCCAGTAGTACCCGGGACAGAAACGAGCAGTACTTC. Its translation is CASSTRDRNEQYF.

The gene calls are TRBV5-4 and TRBJ2-1; D possibly corresponds to TRBD2 (5 bases). Between the trimmed V and J ends, which lost 3 bases and 4 bases, there was a span of 14 bases. Germline values: CDR1 SGHNT, CDR2 YYREEE (reference sequence). This CDR3 spans 15 amino acids. The CDR3, as DNA: TGTGCCAGCAGCTCGATGGACTGGAGATACAATGAGCAGTTCTTC. This sequence encodes CASSSMDWRYNEQFF.

The chain links TRBV29-1 to TRBJ2-2, with unresolved D. The V end lost 4 bases, the J end lost 0 bases, and 9 bases lay between the germline ends. Per the germline V gene, CDR1 is SQVTM and CDR2 is ANQGSEA. This CDR3 comprises 14 residues. CDR3 loop: CSVARSANTGELFF. The DNA of the CDR3 is TGCAGCGTTGCACGCAGCGCGAACACCGGGGAGCTGTTTTTT.

In regard to this clone: The sample holds other DNA sequences that translate to the same CDR3. The chain recombines TRBV5-1 with TRBJ2-7; 11 nucleotides match TRBD1. This CDR3 region has 14 residues. CDR1 is SGHRS, CDR2 YFSETQ, per germline. With 4 bases clipped from V and 6 bases from J, the junction kept 6 bases outside the gene matches. The CDR3 protein is CASSPGQGAGEQYF. Written as DNA, the CDR3 is TGCGCCAGCAGCCCTGGACAGGGGGCGGGCGAGCAGTACTTC. The full variable domain, completed using reference TRBV5-1 and TRBJ2-7, is KAGVTQTPRYLIKTRGQQVTLSCSPISGHRSVSWYQQTPGQGLQFLFEYFSETQRNKGNFPGRFSGRQFSNSRSEMNVSTLELGDSALYLCASSPGQGAGEQYFGPGTRLTVT.

The chain has TRBV7-9 and TRBJ1-2, with 10 bases aligning to TRBD1. The CDR3 extends over 16 amino acids. Losses at the gene ends were 5 bases for V and 7 bases for J; bases not matched to a gene: 13. CDR1 and CDR2 (germline): SEHNR, FQNEAQ (reference sequence). For the CDR3, the DNA is TGTGCCAGCAGCCCCCAGTCCCGACAGGGGGCCGGTGGCTACACCTTC. Its protein is CASSPQSRQGAGGYTF.

This clone has only one observation. V usage is TRBV2 and J usage is TRBJ2-7, with TRBD2 matching 8 bases. The length of the CDR3 is 14 residues. Germline CDR1 is SNHLY and CDR2 is FYNNEI. After removal of 8 bases from V and 3 bases from J, the junction contained 9 bases not matched to a gene. Here the CDR3 reads CASLPGTRGYEQYF. The CDR3 DNA reads TGTGCCAGCCTCCCCGGGACTAGAGGCTACGAGCAGTACTTC.

The chain joins TRBV5-1 to TRBJ2-5; TRBD2 matches 11 bases. V gave up 0 bases and J gave up 1 base; unmatched junction bases: 5. Germline V gene lookup returns CDR1 SGHRS and CDR2 YFSETQ. This CDR3 spans 17 amino acids. The CDR3 region is CASSLGLAGTLQETQYF. CDR3 coding DNA: TGCGCCAGCAGCTTGGGACTAGCGGGGACCCTCCAAGAGACCCAGTACTTC.

The count of this clone is one. CDR3 loop: CASSTMKGAPLHF. The CDR3 bases are TGTGCCAGCAGCACTATGAAGGGGGCACCCCTCCACTTT. This chain links TRBV7-9 with TRBJ1-6; weak D call: TRBD1 (6 bases). V dropped 5 bases and J dropped 11 bases, with 13 bases sitting between them. Germline V CDR1 and CDR2: SEHNR, FQNEAQ (reference sequence). This CDR3 is built from 13 residues.

This chain uses TRBV4-2 with TRBJ1-2; 10 bases are shared with TRBD1. The germline gives CDR1 LGHNA, CDR2 YNFKEQ. The CDR3 has 15 amino acids. After removal of 3 bases from V and 3 bases from J, the junction contained 4 bases not matched to a gene. The CDR3 sequence: CASSQTGTGDYGYTF. The CDR3 DNA sequence: TGTGCCAGCAGCCAGACCGGGACAGGGGACTATGGCTACACCTTC.

V is TRBV6-5 and J is TRBJ1-2, with D tentatively TRBD1 (5 bases). Germline V gene sequence: CDR1 MNHEY, CDR2 SVGAGI. The CDR3 has 14 residues. Trimming stripped 7 bases from V and 2 bases from J, with 14 bases between. CDR3 coding DNA: TGTGCCAGCAAGCTGGTGTCAGGGAACTATGGCTACACCTTC. Protein product: CASKLVSGNYGYTF.

This clone showed up just a few times. The chain uses TRBV6-2 or TRBV6-3 and TRBJ2-7, with 8 bases fitting TRBD1. Trimming at V came to 2 bases and at J to 6 bases, leaving 6 bases not matched to a gene. The CDR3 is 14 amino acids. Germline assignment: CDR1 MNHEY and CDR2 SVGEGT. CDR3 sequence: CASSYGTGIFEQYF. The CDR3 bases are TGTGCCAGCAGTTACGGGACAGGCATCTTCGAGCAGTACTTC.

The chain is built from TRBV4-3 and TRBJ2-2; the D gene is possibly TRBD1 (5 bases). The CDR3 totals 15 residues. Trimming left V 0 bases short and J 0 bases short, with 5 bases between. Germline V gene data show CDR1 as LGHNA and CDR2 as YSLEER. The DNA for the CDR3 is TGCGCCAGCAGCCAAGACAGGGCGAACACCGGGGAGCTGTTTTTT. Amino acid sequence: CASSQDRANTGELFF.

This chain links TRBV2 with TRBJ2-1; tentative D call: TRBD2 (5 bases). The CDR3 runs to 12 residues. Trimming cost V 9 bases and J 2 bases, with 8 bases left between them. Germline CDR1 is SNHLY and CDR2 is FYNNEI. CDR3 region: CASPGTYNEQFF. CDR3 nucleotides: TGTGCCAGTCCGGGGACCTACAATGAGCAGTTCTTC.

The chain has TRBV5-1 and TRBJ2-1, with a tentative D call TRBD2 (6 bases). The ends were cut back, 1 base at V and 5 bases at J, with 13 bases in the middle. The CDR3 consists of 15 residues. Germline assignment: CDR1 SGHRS and CDR2 YFSETQ. CDR3 nucleotide sequence: TGCGCCAGCAGCTTGATCCAGGGAGGTGACAATGAGCAGTTCTTC. This translates into CASSLIQGGDNEQFF. Together with reference TRBV5-1 and TRBJ2-1, the CDR3 gives the full variable domain: KAGVTQTPRYLIKTRGQQVTLSCSPISGHRSVSWYQQTPGQGLQFLFEYFSETQRNKGNFPGRFSGRQFSNSRSEMNVSTLELGDSALYLCASSLIQGGDNEQFFGPGTRLTVL.

This chain connects TRBV5-1 to TRBJ2-2, with D perhaps matching TRBD2 (7 bases). CDR1 and CDR2 (germline): SGHRS, YFSETQ. V shed 6 bases and J shed 4 bases, with 19 bases lying between them. The CDR3 runs 16 residues. CDR3 sequence (DNA): TGCGCCAGCACCCTCTCCCCCGGGGGGCGCACCGGGGAGCTGTTTTTT. This sequence encodes CASTLSPGGRTGELFF.